This T cell receptor beta chain originates from a study of T and B cells in COVID-19 patients. BIOMED2 TRB-A/B primer pools were used in multiplex TRB PCR. Using its own MiXCR run on the multiplex PCR reads, TCRdb lists one record per CDR3 protein. The sample carries under 6,000 distinct CDR3 sequences, 25% to 30% recorded once. Germline CDR1 reads DFQATT; CDR2 reads SNEGSKA (reference sequence). The length of the CDR3 is 16 residues. Trimming at V came to 5 bases and at J to 3 bases, leaving 14 bases not matched to a gene. From blood, about 240-550 ng of genomic DNA served as TRB template. This rearrangement joins TRBV20-1 to TRBJ1-2, with 8 bases fitting TRBD1. The receptor was isolated from a human donor with active COVID-19. The sample consisted of blood. The CDR3 region is CSAPRTGREVDYGYTF. The CDR3 DNA reads as TGCAGTGCTCCCCGGACAGGGAGGGAGGTCGACTATGGCTACACCTTC.